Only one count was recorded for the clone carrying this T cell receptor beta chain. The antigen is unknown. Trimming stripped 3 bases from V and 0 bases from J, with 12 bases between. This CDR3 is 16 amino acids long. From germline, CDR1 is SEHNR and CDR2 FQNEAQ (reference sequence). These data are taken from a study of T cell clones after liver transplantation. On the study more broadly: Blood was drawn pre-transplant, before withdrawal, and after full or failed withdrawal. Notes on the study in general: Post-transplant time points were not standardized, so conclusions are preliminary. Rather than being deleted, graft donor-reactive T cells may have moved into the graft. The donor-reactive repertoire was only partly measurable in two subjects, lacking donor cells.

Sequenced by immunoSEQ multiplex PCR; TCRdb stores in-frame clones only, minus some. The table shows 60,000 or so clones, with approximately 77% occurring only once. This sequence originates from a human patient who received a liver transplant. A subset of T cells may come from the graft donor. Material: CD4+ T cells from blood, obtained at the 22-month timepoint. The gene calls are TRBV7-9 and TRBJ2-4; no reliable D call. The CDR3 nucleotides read TGTGCCAGCAGCTTTTTCGCGTCTTTAGCCAAAAACATTCAGTACTTC. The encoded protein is CASSFFASLAKNIQYF.